This T cell receptor (beta chain) was obtained from a study of OX40 agonist ivuxolimab in advanced cancers. Study background: Participants, 82.7% male, averaged approximately 60 years of age, ranging from roughly 23 to 90.

The CDR3 has 17 residues. Germline assignment: CDR1 MNHEY and CDR2 SMNVEV (reference sequence). V lost 5 bases to trimming and J lost 4 bases, with 24 bases between them. For this clone: Its antigen is as yet unknown.

Individuals having autoimmune disease history or systemic immunosuppression were not enrolled. Blood sampling took place at baseline, cycle 4 day 1, and cycle 7 day 1. General observations from the study: The CD4+ and CD8+ T cells in the blood had expanded clonally by week 6 at 0.1 to 3.0 mg/kg.

Clones were read by immunoSEQ multiplex PCR, and TCRdb kept only the in-frame ones, dropping some. Of some 15,000 clones listed, 80% are singletons. The sequence was obtained from an adult with an advanced solid tumor such as melanoma, head and neck, liver or kidney cancer. This chain links TRBV27 with TRBJ2-7; D could derive from TRBD1 or TRBD2 (6 bases each). Sequencing used CD4+ or CD8+ T cells sorted from blood, obtained in a trial of the OX40 agonist ivuxolimab. CDR3 amino acids: CASSAILANRRGYEQYF. CDR3 bases: TGTGCCAGCAGTGCCATCCTAGCGAACCGCAGGGGTTACGAGCAGTACTTC.